This TCR beta chain was obtained from a study of T cell responses to AZD1222 COVID-19 vaccine. The overall study: Second doses that came at about 4 or about 12 weeks were put together. Study-level findings and limits: Recipients of AZD1222 seropositive at baseline numbered only 5 to 7.

TCRdb keeps only in-frame clones here, not all; method: immunoSEQ multiplex PCR. The sample lists 200,000 to 300,000 clones, 85% to 95% occurring once. The CDR3 is 13 residues long. With 4 bases removed from V and 10 bases from J, the gap between germline ends came to 11 bases. Germline CDR1 and CDR2: MGHRA and YSYEKL. As concerns this clone: The antigen is unknown.

The sequence was obtained from an adult in good health. This rearrangement joins TRBV4-1 to TRBJ1-6; D is possibly TRBD1 (6 bases). The sample here was peripheral blood, taken on day 0 of AZD1222 vaccination. The DNA for the CDR3 is TGCGCCAGCAGCCCGCGAGGGGGATCACCCCTCCACTTT. Protein sequence: CASSPRGGSPLHF.